These 16 T cell receptor delta chains came from one sample sequenced in a study of delta chains in infants with herpesvirus infections. Reverse transcription of PBMC RNA used primers specific for the gamma and delta chains. TCRdb reanalysed the RT-PCR reads with CATT. The sample has some 680 delta-chain clones; 55% are singletons. This specimen consisted of peripheral blood, obtained at time point 4 of longitudinal follow-up. The receptors originated from a human donor who was a Ugandan infant, either HIV-exposed or HIV-unexposed (not recorded which).

This clone was detected only a few times. This rearrangement joins TRDV1 to TRDJ1; 10 bases are a match to TRDD3. Germline V gene lookup returns CDR1 TSWWSYY and CDR2 QGS. The junction had 26 bases not matched to a gene; V was cut back by 5 bases and J by 2 bases. The CDR3 loop spans 22 amino acids. Written as DNA, the CDR3 is TGTGCTCTTGGGCCGCCCCCTTTCCCGGGGGCACTGGGGGATCCCTCTACCGATAAACTCATCTTT. The encoded protein is CALGPPPFPGALGDPSTDKLIF.

Concerning this clone itself: It is likely a read error: a sequence one base away is far more abundant. The same CDR3 arises from other DNA sequences in this sample as well. The genes are TRDV1 and TRDJ1, with 12 positions matching TRDD3. Trimming removed 4 bases from V and 5 bases from J; junction bases left unmatched: 14. The CDR3 consists of 18 residues. The germline CDR1 and CDR2 sequences are TSWWSYY and QGS. The CDR3 sequence: CALGVPTGGYLQTDKLIF. Here the CDR3 DNA reads TGTGCTCTTGGGGTCCCAACTGGGGGATACCTTCAGACTGATAAACTCATCTTT.

In the case of this clone: Since a much larger clone is just one base distant, this may be a read error. The chain links TRAV23/DV6 to TRDJ1, with 13 bases lining up with TRDD3. This CDR3 is 25 amino acids long. The V gene's germline CDR1 is NTAFDY and CDR2 IRPDVSE (reference sequence). Here the CDR3 reads CAMARYAALLHGTGGYAGYTDKLIF. The CDR3 DNA is TGTGCCATGGCCCGCTACGCCGCCCTTCTTCATGGTACTGGGGGATACGCGGGGTACACCGATAAACTCATCTTT.

On this clone: A read error is the likely source, as a far larger clone sits one nucleotide away. The chain couples TRDV1 to TRDJ3; the match to TRDD3 covers 12 bases. CDR1 is TSWWSYY, CDR2 QGS, per germline. After removal of 0 bases from V and 5 bases from J, the junction contained 14 bases not matched to a gene. CDR3 length: 22 amino acids. CDR3 in amino acids: CALGELIDPYPGGYGDTRQMFF. Here the CDR3 DNA reads TGTGCTCTTGGGGAACTAATAGACCCCTACCCTGGGGGATACGGGGACACCCGACAGATGTTTTTC.

This clone was seen only a few times. This likely reflects a read error, since a far larger clone is one base away. The chain joins TRDV1 to TRDJ1, with D perhaps TRDD2 or TRDD3 (6 bases each). CDR3 length: 19 residues. V was shortened by 7 bases and J by 0 bases, with 27 bases between the two germline ends. In germline, CDR1 is TSWWSYY, CDR2 QGS. The CDR3 sequence: CALETTFPVLGFYTDKLIF. The CDR3 region has the DNA TGTGCTCTTGAAACGACCTTCCCTGTACTGGGATTCTACACCGATAAACTCATCTTT.

As regards this clone: This sequence is one base from a far larger clone and is likely a read error. V and J are TRDV1 and TRDJ1; TRDD3 aligns across 8 bases. Germline V gene sequence: CDR1 TSWWSYY, CDR2 QGS. This CDR3 has 20 amino acids. V was pared by 3 bases and J by 1 base, with 19 bases of the junction left unmatched. The CDR3, as DNA: TGTGCTCTTGGGGACCCTCTTCCCGCTTTGTACTGGGGGTCCACCGATAAACTCATCTTT. Protein: CALGDPLPALYWGSTDKLIF.

For this clone: The TCRdb record carries a much larger clone's protein, which differs from this DNA's translation at residue 18; a read error is the likely cause, and the protein listed here is the DNA translation. The chain recombines TRAV29/DV5 with TRDJ3; 7 bases agree with TRDD3. The germline V gene encodes CDR1 NSMFDY and CDR2 ISSIKDK. There are 21 residues in the CDR3. The CDR3: CAASLRRSTGERSWDTRRMFF. Written as DNA, the CDR3 is TGTGCAGCAAGCTTAAGGCGATCAACTGGGGAGCGCTCCTGGGACACCCGACGGATGTTTTTC. Supplemented by reference TRAV29/DV5 and TRDJ3, the full variable domain reads DQQVKQNSPSLSVQEGRISILNCDYTNSMFDYFLWYKKYPAEGPTFLISISSIKDKNEDGRFTVFLNKSAKHLSLHIVPSQPGDSAVYFCAASLRRSTGERSWDTRRMFFGTGIKLFVEP.

As to this clone: TCRdb's listed protein matches a much larger clone and diverges from this DNA's translation at residue 8, likely through a read error; the protein shown comes from the DNA. The rearrangement joins TRDV2 to TRDJ2; 9 positions agree with TRDD3. CDR1 GEAIGNYY and CDR2 EKD come from the germline V gene. The CDR3 sequence is 21 residues long. V gave up 3 bases and J gave up 0 bases; unmatched junction bases: 19. The DNA of the CDR3 is TGTGCCTGTGACGCCTCTTTCCTGACTGGGGGAAGTTTAGCTTTGACAGCACAACTCTTCTTT. Translating gives CACDASFLTGGSLALTAQLFF.

A remark on this clone: A clone one base away is much larger, so this may be a read error. The chain carries TRDV2 and TRDJ3; D uncertain. CDR1 and CDR2 (germline): GEAIGNYY, EKD. V shed 0 bases and J shed 0 bases, with 11 bases lying between them. CDR3 length: 18 amino acids. The CDR3, as DNA: TGTGCCTGTGACACCGCCGAGGGTGCCTCCTGGGACACCCGACAGATGTTTTTC. It translates to CACDTAEGASWDTRQMFF.

The chain combines TRDV1 with TRDJ1, with 10 nucleotides matching TRDD3. J was trimmed by 1 base and V by 4 bases; bases with no gene match: 18. CDR1 is TSWWSYY and CDR2 is QGS in the germline V gene. The CDR3 extends over 20 amino acids. The CDR3 DNA reads TGTGCTCTTGGGGTCCCTCCTCTGTCTTCTAACTGGGGGATCACCGATAAACTCATCTTT. This gives the protein CALGVPPLSSNWGITDKLIF.

About this clone itself: One base separates it from a far larger clone, so it is likely a read error. The sample contains more than one DNA sequence encoding this CDR3. The chain combines TRDV2 with TRDJ2, with 9 bases that match TRDD3. CDR3 length: 21 residues. V gave up 3 bases and J gave up 0 bases; unmatched junction bases: 19. The V gene's germline CDR1 is GEAIGNYY and CDR2 EKD. DNA for the CDR3: TGTGCCTGTGACGCCTCATTCCCTACTGGGGGAAGTTTAGCTTTGACAGCACAACTCTTCTTT. Translating gives CACDASFPTGGSLALTAQLFF.

Comments on this clone: It differs at one base from a far larger clone, so likely a read error. The V gene is TRDV1, the J gene TRDJ1; D uncertain. This CDR3 has 13 residues. Germline V CDR1 and CDR2: TSWWSYY, QGS. With 7 bases removed from V and 0 bases from J, the gap between germline ends came to 9 bases. CDR3 region: CALESPYTDKLIF. In nucleotides, the CDR3 is TGTGCTCTTGAGTCCCCGTACACCGATAAACTCATCTTT.

This clone is judged medium-sized (0.01 to 0.1%). This chain connects TRDV2 to TRDJ3; D ambiguous. V shed 0 bases and J shed 0 bases, with 11 bases lying between them. Germline CDR1 is GEAIGNYY and CDR2 is EKD. The CDR3 extends over 18 amino acids. CDR3: CACDTVTLSSWDTRQMFF. The CDR3, as DNA: TGTGCCTGTGACACCGTTACTCTTAGCTCCTGGGACACCCGACAGATGTTTTTC.

In the case of this clone: TCRdb attributes to this sequence the protein of a much larger clone, which differs from the DNA translation at residue 6; a read error is likely, and the protein displayed is translated from the DNA. This chain links TRDV2 with TRDJ2; 9 nucleotides agree with TRDD3. The germline V gene encodes CDR1 GEAIGNYY and CDR2 EKD. This CDR3 has 21 amino acids. V was pared by 3 bases and J by 0 bases, with 19 bases of the junction left unmatched. The CDR3, as DNA: TGTGCCTGTGACGCCTATTTCCCTACTGGGGGAAGTTTAGCTTTGACAGCACAACTCTTCTTT. Protein product: CACDAYFPTGGSLALTAQLFF.

In its sample, this clone ranks as large (0.1 to 1%). This chain uses TRAV23/DV6 with TRDJ1; 13 bases line up with TRDD3. CDR1 and CDR2 (germline): NTAFDY, IRPDVSE (reference sequence). The CDR3 spans 25 residues. The chain's CDR3 is CAVARYAALLHGTGGYAGYTDKLIF. DNA of the CDR3: TGTGCCGTGGCCCGCTACGCCGCCCTTCTTCATGGTACTGGGGGATACGCGGGGTACACCGATAAACTCATCTTT. The full variable domain, its missing parts supplied by reference TRAV23/DV6 and TRDJ1, is QQQVKQSPQSLIVQKGGISIINCAYENTAFDYFPWYQQFPGKGPALLIAIRPDVSEKKEGRFTISFNKSAKQFSLHIMDSQPGDSATYFCAVARYAALLHGTGGYAGYTDKLIFGKGTRVTVEP.

A word on this clone: A read error may explain this, as a much larger clone is one base away. This chain joins TRDV1 and TRDJ1, with TRDD3 matching over 13 bases. The CDR3 covers 22 residues. Trimming at V came to 1 base and at J to 4 bases, leaving 21 bases not matched to a gene. The V gene's germline CDR1 is TSWWSYY and CDR2 QGS. CDR3 coding DNA: TGTGCTCTTGGGGAACAGGACTTCCACCCTTACTGGGGGATACGCGCAGTCGATAAACTCATCTTT. Amino acids: CALGEQDFHPYWGIRAVDKLIF.